This TCR beta chain was sequenced in a study of blood T cell repertoires in COVID-19. The wider study: The samples span acute and convalescent COVID-19 from the United States, Italy and Spain.

Across under 25 US areas, participants ranged in age from roughly 18 to 95 years. This CDR3 comprises 16 residues. Germline V gene lookup returns CDR1 MDHEN and CDR2 SYDVKM. V shed 4 bases and J 4 bases; nucleotides not matched to a gene: 10. Libraries were prepared by immunoSEQ multiplex PCR; TCRdb keeps only in-frame clonotypes and omits some of them. The sample lists 250,000 to 350,000 clones, 90% occurring once. The sample comprised PBMCs or T cells enriched from blood (not recorded which). The V gene is TRBV28, the J gene TRBJ1-3, with 7 bases aligning to TRBD1. The TCR sequence derives from a woman between 18 and 29 years old with acute COVID-19. The CDR3 DNA is TGTGCCAGCAGTTCAAACCGGGACAGCGAGGGAAACACCATATATTTT. It specifies CASSSNRDSEGNTIYF.